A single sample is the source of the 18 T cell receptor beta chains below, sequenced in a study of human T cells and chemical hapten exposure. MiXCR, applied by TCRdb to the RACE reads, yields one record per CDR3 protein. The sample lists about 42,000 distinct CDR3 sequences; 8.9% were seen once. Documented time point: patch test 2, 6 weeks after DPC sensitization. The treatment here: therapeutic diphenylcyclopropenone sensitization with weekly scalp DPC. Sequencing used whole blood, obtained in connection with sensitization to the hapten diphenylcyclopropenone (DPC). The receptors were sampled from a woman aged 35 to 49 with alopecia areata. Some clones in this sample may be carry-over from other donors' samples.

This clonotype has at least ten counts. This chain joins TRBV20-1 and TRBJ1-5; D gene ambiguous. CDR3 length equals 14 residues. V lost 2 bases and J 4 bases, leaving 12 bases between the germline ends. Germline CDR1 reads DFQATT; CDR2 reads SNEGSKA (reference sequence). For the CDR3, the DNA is TGCAGTGCTAGAACGTCGGCCGTTAATCAGCCCCAGCATTTT. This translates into CSARTSAVNQPQHF.

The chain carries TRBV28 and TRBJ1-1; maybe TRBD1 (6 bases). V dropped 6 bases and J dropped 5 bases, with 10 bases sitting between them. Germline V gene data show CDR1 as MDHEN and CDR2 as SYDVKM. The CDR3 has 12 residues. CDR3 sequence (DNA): TGTGCCAGCAGCTCAGGGGATACTGAAGCTTTCTTT. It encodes CASSSGDTEAFF. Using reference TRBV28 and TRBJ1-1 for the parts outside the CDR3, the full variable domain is DVKVTQSSRYLVKRTGEKVFLECVQDMDHENMFWYRQDPGLGLRLIYFSYDVKMKEKGDIPEGYSVSREKKERFSLILESASTNQTSMYLCASSSGDTEAFFGQGTRLTVV.

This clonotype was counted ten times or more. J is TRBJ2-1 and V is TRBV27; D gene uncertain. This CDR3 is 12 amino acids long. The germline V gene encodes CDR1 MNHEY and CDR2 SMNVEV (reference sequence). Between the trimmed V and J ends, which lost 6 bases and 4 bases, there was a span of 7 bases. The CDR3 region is CASRPAYNEQFF. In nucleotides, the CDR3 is TGTGCCAGCAGGCCCGCTTACAATGAGCAGTTCTTC.

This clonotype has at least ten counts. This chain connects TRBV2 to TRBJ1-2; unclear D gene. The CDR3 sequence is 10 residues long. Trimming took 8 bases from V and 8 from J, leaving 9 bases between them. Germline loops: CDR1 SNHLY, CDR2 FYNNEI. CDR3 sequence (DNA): TGTGCCAGCCGAACTCCCGGCTACACCTTC. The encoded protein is CASRTPGYTF.

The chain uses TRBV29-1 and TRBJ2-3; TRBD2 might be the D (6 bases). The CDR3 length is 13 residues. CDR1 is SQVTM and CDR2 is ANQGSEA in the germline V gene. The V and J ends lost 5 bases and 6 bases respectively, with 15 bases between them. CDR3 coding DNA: TGCAGCGTTAAAGGGAGGCTTCTCGATACGCAGTATTTT. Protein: CSVKGRLLDTQYF.

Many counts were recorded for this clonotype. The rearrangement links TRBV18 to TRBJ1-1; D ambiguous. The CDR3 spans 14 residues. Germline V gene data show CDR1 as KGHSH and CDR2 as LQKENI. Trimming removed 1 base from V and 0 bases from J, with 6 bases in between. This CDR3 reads CASSPQGVNTEAFF. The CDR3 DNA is TGTGCCAGCTCACCACAGGGAGTGAACACTGAAGCTTTCTTT.

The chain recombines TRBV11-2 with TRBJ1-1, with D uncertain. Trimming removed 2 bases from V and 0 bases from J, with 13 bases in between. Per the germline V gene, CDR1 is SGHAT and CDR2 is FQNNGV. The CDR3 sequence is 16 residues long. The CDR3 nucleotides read TGTGCCAGCAGCTTAAGACTGCCGTCGGTGAACACTGAAGCTTTCTTT. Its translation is CASSLRLPSVNTEAFF.

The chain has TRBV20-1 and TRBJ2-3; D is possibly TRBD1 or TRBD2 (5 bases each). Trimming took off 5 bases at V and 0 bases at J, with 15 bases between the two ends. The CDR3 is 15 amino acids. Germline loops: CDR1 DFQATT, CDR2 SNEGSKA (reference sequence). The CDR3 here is CSAARDARSTDTQYF. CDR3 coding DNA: TGCAGTGCTGCTCGGGACGCTAGGAGCACAGATACGCAGTATTTT.

The CDR3, as DNA: TGTGCCATCAGTGAGGACCATACGCAGTATTTT. Translating it yields CAISEDHTQYF. This chain joins TRBV10-3 and TRBJ2-3, with no clear D. This CDR3 comprises 11 residues. CDR1 is ENHRY, CDR2 SYGVKD, per germline. V lost 2 bases to trimming and J lost 7 bases, with 4 bases between them.

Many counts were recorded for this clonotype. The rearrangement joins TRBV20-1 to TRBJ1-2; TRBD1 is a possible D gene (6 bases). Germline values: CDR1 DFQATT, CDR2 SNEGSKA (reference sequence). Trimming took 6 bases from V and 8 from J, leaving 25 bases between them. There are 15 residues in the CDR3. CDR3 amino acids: CSAIRAVTGSEGYTF. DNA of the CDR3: TGCAGTGCCATAAGGGCCGTTACAGGGTCGGAAGGCTACACCTTC.

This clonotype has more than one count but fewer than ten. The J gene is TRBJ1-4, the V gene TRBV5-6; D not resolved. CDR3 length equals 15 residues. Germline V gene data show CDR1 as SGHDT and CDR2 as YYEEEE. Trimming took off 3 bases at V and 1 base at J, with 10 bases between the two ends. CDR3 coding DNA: TGTGCCAGCAGCTGGGGATGGGTAACTAATGAAAAACTGTTTTTT. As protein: CASSWGWVTNEKLFF.

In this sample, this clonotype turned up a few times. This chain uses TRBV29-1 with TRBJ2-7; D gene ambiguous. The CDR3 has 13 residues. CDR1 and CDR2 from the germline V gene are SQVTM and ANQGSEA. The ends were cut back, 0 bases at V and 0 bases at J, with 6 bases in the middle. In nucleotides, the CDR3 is TGCAGCGTTGAAGAGGGCAGCTCCTACGAGCAGTACTTC. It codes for CSVEEGSSYEQYF.

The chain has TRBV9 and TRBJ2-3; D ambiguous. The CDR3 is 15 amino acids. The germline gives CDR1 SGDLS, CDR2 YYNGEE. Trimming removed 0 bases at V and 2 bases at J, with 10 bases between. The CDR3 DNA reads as TGTGCCAGCAGCGTAGACATCAGTTTCACAGATACGCAGTATTTT. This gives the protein CASSVDISFTDTQYF.

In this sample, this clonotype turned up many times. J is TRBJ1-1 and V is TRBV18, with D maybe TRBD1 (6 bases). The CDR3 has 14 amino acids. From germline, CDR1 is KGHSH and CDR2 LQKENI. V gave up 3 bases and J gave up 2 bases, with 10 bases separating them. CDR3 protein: CASSPRTDNTEAFF. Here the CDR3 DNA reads TGTGCCAGCTCACCCCGGACAGATAACACTGAAGCTTTCTTT.

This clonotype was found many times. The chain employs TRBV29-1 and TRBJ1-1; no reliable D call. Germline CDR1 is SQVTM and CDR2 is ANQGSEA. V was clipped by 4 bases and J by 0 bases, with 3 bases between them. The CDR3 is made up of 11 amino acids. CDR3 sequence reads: CSVVMNTEAFF. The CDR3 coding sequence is TGCAGCGTTGTTATGAACACTGAAGCTTTCTTT.

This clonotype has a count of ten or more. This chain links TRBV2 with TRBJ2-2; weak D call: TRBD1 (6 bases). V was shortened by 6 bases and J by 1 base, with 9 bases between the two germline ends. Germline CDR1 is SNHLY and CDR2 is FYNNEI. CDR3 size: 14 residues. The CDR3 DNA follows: TGTGCCAGCAGACGGGACAAGAACACCGGGGAGCTGTTTTTT. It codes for CASRRDKNTGELFF. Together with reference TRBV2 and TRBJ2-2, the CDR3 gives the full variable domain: EPEVTQTPSHQVTQMGQEVILRCVPISNHLYFYWYRQILGQKVEFLVSFYNNEISEKSEIFDDQFSVERPDGSNFTLKIRSTKLEDSAMYFCASRRDKNTGELFFGEGSRLTVL.

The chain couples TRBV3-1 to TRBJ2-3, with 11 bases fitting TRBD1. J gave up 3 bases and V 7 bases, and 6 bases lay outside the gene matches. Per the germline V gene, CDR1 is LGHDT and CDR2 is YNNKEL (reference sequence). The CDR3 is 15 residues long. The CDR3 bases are TGTGCCAGCACCCCCGGGACAGGGGGGACAGATACGCAGTATTTT. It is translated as CASTPGTGGTDTQYF.

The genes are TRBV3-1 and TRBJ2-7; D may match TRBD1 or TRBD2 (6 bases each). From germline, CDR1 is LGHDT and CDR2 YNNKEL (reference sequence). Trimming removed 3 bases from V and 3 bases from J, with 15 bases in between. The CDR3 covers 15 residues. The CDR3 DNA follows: TGTGCCAGCAGCCAGATTGGGGGGCCGAACTACGAGCAGTACTTC. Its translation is CASSQIGGPNYEQYF.